The present TCR beta chain was sequenced within a study of CD8+CD57+ T cells in acquired aplastic anemia. Study conclusions and caveats: The number of CD8+ CDR3 sequences shared by patients and controls was roughly 31.

CDR3 and TCR beta VDJ profiling relied on a genomic DNA template. TCRdb used MiXCR to reprocess the reads, holding one entry per CDR3 protein. The table shows about 470,000 distinct CDR3 sequences, with around 32% occurring only once. About this clonotype: Its antigen is currently unknown.

Previously, flow cytometry had revealed CD8+CD57+ cell expansion in the patients chosen for sequencing. Among the patients, all had severe acquired aplastic anemia. CDR1 and CDR2 (germline): MGHDK, SYGVNS. The CDR3 contains 14 residues. V lost 6 bases to trimming and J lost 1 base, with 12 bases between them. The material sequenced was sorted CD4+, CD8+, or CD8+CD57+ T cells (not recorded which) from PBMCs. The TCR comes from a human donor with aplastic anemia. The V and J genes are TRBV25-1 and TRBJ1-2; D gene unclear. CDR3 in amino acids: CASSPRSGNYGYTF. In nucleotides, the CDR3 is TGTGCCAGCAGCCCTCGTTCGGGTAACTATGGCTACACCTTC.